Below are 20 T cell receptor beta chains sequenced from a single sample in a study of blood T cell repertoires in COVID-19. Measured with immunoSEQ multiplex PCR; TCRdb has only the in-frame clones, and not every one. The sample includes roughly 340,000 clones, 87% of them seen just once. Sequencing was done on a sample of PBMCs or T cells enriched from blood (not recorded which). The origin of the receptors is a man in his forties in a cohort exposed to, infected with or recovered from COVID-19 (not recorded which).

The rearrangement uses TRBV18 and TRBJ1-5; TRBD1 agrees at 9 bases. This CDR3 is built from 13 residues. The germline V gene encodes CDR1 KGHSH and CDR2 LQKENI. The trim removed 5 bases at V and 6 bases at J, leaving 2 bases unmatched. CDR3: CASSTGGVQPQHF. The CDR3 nucleotides are TGTGCCAGCTCAACAGGGGGCGTTCAGCCCCAGCATTTT.

The chain uses TRBV5-4 and TRBJ2-5; 8 bases match TRBD1. Per germline, CDR1 SGHNT and CDR2 YYREEE (reference sequence). CDR3 size: 15 residues. Unmatched junction bases numbered 9, after V lost 2 bases and J lost 6 bases. The CDR3 is CASSLTGGTQQTQYF. CDR3 nucleotide sequence: TGTGCCAGCAGCTTAACAGGGGGGACACAACAGACCCAGTACTTC.

The J gene is TRBJ2-3, the V gene TRBV9; tentatively, D is TRBD1 (5 bases). V was shortened by 3 bases and J by 2 bases, with 13 bases between the two germline ends. CDR1 SGDLS and CDR2 YYNGEE come from the germline V gene. The CDR3 sequence is 15 residues long. DNA of the CDR3: TGTGCCAGCAGCGCTAACGGACACCCCACAGATACGCAGTATTTT. Protein: CASSANGHPTDTQYF.

The chain joins TRBV5-1 to TRBJ2-1; TRBD2 matches at 9 bases. This CDR3 spans 16 amino acids. Trimming removed 5 bases from V and 2 bases from J; junction bases left unmatched: 8. From germline, CDR1 is SGHRS and CDR2 YFSETQ. CDR3 bases: TGCGCCAGCAGACCGCTGACTAGCGGTACCTACAATGAGCAGTTCTTC. It codes for CASRPLTSGTYNEQFF.

This chain uses TRBV6-2 or TRBV6-3 with TRBJ1-5, with 9 nucleotides matching TRBD1. The ends lost 5 bases at V and 6 bases at J; junction bases unmatched: 8. The CDR3 is 15 amino acids. Germline assignment: CDR1 MNHEY and CDR2 SVGEGT. CDR3 sequence: CASSRQGGSGQPQHF. In DNA, the CDR3 is TGTGCCAGCAGTCGACAGGGGGGGTCCGGTCAGCCCCAGCATTTT.

This sequence joins TRBV5-1 and TRBJ1-6; the D is unclear. CDR1 SGHRS and CDR2 YFSETQ come from the germline V gene. This CDR3 has 13 residues. The V end was cut by 2 bases, the J end by 8 bases, with 8 bases between. In DNA form, the CDR3 reads TGCGCCAGCAGCTTTACTGAGGATTCACCCCTCCACTTT. It yields the protein CASSFTEDSPLHF.

The chain links TRBV9 to TRBJ2-2; D is unclear. CDR3 length: 15 amino acids. CDR1 and CDR2 from the germline V gene are SGDLS and YYNGEE. Trimming stripped 0 bases from V and 4 bases from J, with 10 bases between. This CDR3 is CASSVAHSFTGELFF. CDR3 DNA: TGTGCCAGCAGCGTAGCCCACAGCTTCACCGGGGAGCTGTTTTTT.

J is TRBJ2-5 and V is TRBV15, with 10 bases lining up with TRBD2. V lost 0 bases, J lost 5 bases, and 0 bases stayed unmatched. Germline V gene lookup returns CDR1 LNHNV and CDR2 YYDKDF (reference sequence). The CDR3 totals 14 residues. This CDR3 is CATSRDSGRETQYF. The CDR3 region has the DNA TGTGCCACCAGCAGAGATAGCGGGAGGGAGACCCAGTACTTC.

This rearrangement joins TRBV19 to TRBJ2-1; TRBD2 aligns across 8 bases. V shed 0 bases and J 6 bases; nucleotides not matched to a gene: 7. This CDR3 spans 16 amino acids. The germline gives CDR1 LNHDA, CDR2 SQIVND (reference sequence). CDR3 amino acids: CASSIDLGLVLNEQFF. In DNA, the CDR3 is TGTGCCAGTAGTATAGATCTGGGACTAGTTCTCAATGAGCAGTTCTTC.

This clone was seen a handful of times. The chain is built from TRBV6-4 and TRBJ2-1, with 8 bases fitting TRBD2. Germline CDR1 reads MRHNA; CDR2 reads SNTAGT. This CDR3 is 15 amino acids long. The V segment lost 4 bases and the J segment 3 bases; nucleotides outside the gene matches: 5. CDR3 amino acids: CASSGGTSDYNEQFF. The CDR3 DNA reads TGTGCCAGCAGTGGGGGGACTAGTGACTACAATGAGCAGTTCTTC.

V and J are TRBV6-4 and TRBJ2-2; 8 nucleotides agree with TRBD1. The CDR3 consists of 14 residues. Germline V gene sequence: CDR1 MRHNA, CDR2 SNTAGT. After removal of 2 bases from V and 6 bases from J, the junction contained 2 bases not matched to a gene. The CDR3 sequence: CASSDTDRAGELFF. The DNA for the CDR3 is TGTGCCAGCAGTGACACGGACAGGGCCGGGGAGCTGTTTTTT.

This chain joins TRBV5-8 and TRBJ1-2; a possible D gene is TRBD1 (6 bases). Germline-derived CDR1 and CDR2 are SGHTS and YDEGEE. Trimming left V 4 bases short and J 6 bases short, with 10 bases between. The length of the CDR3 is 12 residues. The CDR3: CASSLGTNGYTF. The CDR3 DNA follows: TGTGCCAGCAGCCTAGGGACAAATGGCTACACCTTC.

This chain links TRBV2 with TRBJ2-1; 14 bases agree with TRBD2. CDR3 length: 16 amino acids. J gave up 6 bases and V 7 bases, and 8 bases lay outside the gene matches. Per germline, CDR1 SNHLY and CDR2 FYNNEI. The CDR3 nucleotides are TGTGCCAGCACCGGGCGACTAGCGGGAGGGAGCAATGAGCAGTTCTTC. This translates into CASTGRLAGGSNEQFF.

The CDR3 DNA reads as TGCAGCGTTGCGAGGGAAGAGACCCAGTACTTC. This encodes CSVAREETQYF. The chain joins TRBV29-1 to TRBJ2-5; maybe TRBD2 (5 bases). The germline V gene encodes CDR1 SQVTM and CDR2 ANQGSEA. CDR3 length equals 11 residues. Trimming shortened V by 4 bases and J by 3 bases, and 6 bases separated the two germline ends. Complete variable domain (other parts from reference TRBV29-1 and TRBJ2-5): SAVISQKPSRDICQRGTSLTIQCQVDSQVTMMFWYRQQPGQSLTLIATANQGSEATYESGFVIDKFPISRPNLTFSTLTVSNMSPEDSSIYLCSVAREETQYFGPGTRLLVL.

The rearrangement links TRBV24-1 to TRBJ2-5; D remains ambiguous. This CDR3 region has 16 residues. V was trimmed by 4 bases and J by 5 bases, leaving 19 bases between them. In germline, CDR1 is KGHDR, CDR2 SFDVKD. The DNA of the CDR3 is TGTGCCACCAGTGACCCGAGACTGGAGTTTGGGGAGACCCAGTACTTC. This encodes CATSDPRLEFGETQYF.

This clone was counted a few times. The chain couples TRBV7-6 to TRBJ1-2; D is uncertain. V gave up 1 base and J gave up 9 bases, with 12 bases separating them. CDR1 and CDR2 from the germline V gene are SGHVS and FNYEAQ. The CDR3 is made up of 13 amino acids. In DNA, the CDR3 is TGTGCCAGCAGCTTAGACACTGCCGGGAGCTACACCTTC. Translating it yields CASSLDTAGSYTF.

V usage is TRBV27 and J usage is TRBJ2-2, with TRBD1 matching over 9 bases. The CDR3 runs to 13 residues. Germline assignment: CDR1 MNHEY and CDR2 SMNVEV (reference sequence). With 10 bases clipped from V and 4 bases from J, the junction kept 4 bases outside the gene matches. CDR3 DNA sequence: TGTGCCACGACAGGGGGGGTCACCGGGGAGCTGTTTTTT. This codes for CATTGGVTGELFF.

This clone was detected only once. The chain has TRBV4-1 and TRBJ2-1; 9 positions match TRBD2. V lost 0 bases, J lost 1 base, and 10 bases stayed unmatched. CDR1 MGHRA and CDR2 YSYEKL come from the germline V gene. This CDR3 is built from 19 residues. CDR3 residues: CASSQEGAGGLRSYNEQFF. The CDR3 region has the DNA TGCGCCAGCAGCCAAGAGGGGGCGGGAGGGCTTCGGTCCTACAATGAGCAGTTCTTC.

The chain couples TRBV9 to TRBJ1-5, with D unresolved. The CDR3 totals 14 residues. Germline loops: CDR1 SGDLS, CDR2 YYNGEE. V was trimmed by 3 bases and J by 1 base, leaving 8 bases between them. The CDR3: CASSATGSNQPQHF. In DNA form, the CDR3 reads TGTGCCAGCAGCGCCACGGGAAGCAATCAGCCCCAGCATTTT.

The chain joins TRBV6-5 to TRBJ2-7, with D possibly TRBD1 on 6 matching bases. The CDR3 is 14 amino acids. Trimming took 6 bases from V and 0 from J, leaving 12 bases between them. Per the germline V gene, CDR1 is MNHEY and CDR2 is SVGAGI. The CDR3 DNA follows: TGTGCCAGCAGAGCCGGGACAACCTCCTACGAGCAGTACTTC. It encodes CASRAGTTSYEQYF.